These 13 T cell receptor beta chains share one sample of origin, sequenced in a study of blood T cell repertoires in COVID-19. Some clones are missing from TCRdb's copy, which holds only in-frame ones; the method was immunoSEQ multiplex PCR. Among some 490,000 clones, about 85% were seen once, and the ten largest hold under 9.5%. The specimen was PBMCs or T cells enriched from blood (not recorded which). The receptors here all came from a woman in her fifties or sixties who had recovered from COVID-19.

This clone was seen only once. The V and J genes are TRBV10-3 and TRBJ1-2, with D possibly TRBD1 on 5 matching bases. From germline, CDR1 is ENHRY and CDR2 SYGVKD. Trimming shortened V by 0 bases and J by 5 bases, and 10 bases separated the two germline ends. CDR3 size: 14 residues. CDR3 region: CAISESGGVYGYTF. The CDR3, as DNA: TGTGCCATCAGTGAGTCAGGAGGGGTATATGGCTACACCTTC.

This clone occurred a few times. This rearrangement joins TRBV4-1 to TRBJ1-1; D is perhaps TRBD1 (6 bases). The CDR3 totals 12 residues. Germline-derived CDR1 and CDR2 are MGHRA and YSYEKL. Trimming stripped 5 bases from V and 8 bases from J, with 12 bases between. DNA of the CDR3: TGCGCCAGCAGCGGTCGGACAGACGAAGCTTTCTTT. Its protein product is CASSGRTDEAFF.

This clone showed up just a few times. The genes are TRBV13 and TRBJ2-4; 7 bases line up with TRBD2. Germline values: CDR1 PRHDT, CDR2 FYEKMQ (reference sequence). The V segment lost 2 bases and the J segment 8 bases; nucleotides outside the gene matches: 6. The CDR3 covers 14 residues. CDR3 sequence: CASSLPQGGDIQYF. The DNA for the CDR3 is TGTGCCAGCAGCTTACCGCAGGGAGGGGACATTCAGTACTTC.

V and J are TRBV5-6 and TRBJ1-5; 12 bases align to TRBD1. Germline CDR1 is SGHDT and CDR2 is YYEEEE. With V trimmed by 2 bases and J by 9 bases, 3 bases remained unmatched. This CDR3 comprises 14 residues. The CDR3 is CASSFRDRGRPQHF. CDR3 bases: TGTGCCAGCAGCTTCCGGGACAGGGGGCGGCCCCAGCATTTT.

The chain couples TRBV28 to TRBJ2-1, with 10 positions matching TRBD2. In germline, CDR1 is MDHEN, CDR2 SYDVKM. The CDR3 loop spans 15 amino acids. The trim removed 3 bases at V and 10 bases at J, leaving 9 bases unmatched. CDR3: CASSLGRAGGGEQFF. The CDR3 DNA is TGTGCCAGCAGTTTGGGTAGAGCGGGAGGGGGAGAGCAGTTCTTC.

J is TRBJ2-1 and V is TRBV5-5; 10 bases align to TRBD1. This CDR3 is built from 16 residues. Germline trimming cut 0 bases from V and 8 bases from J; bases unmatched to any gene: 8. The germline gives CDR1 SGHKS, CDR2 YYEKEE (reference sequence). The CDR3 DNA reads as TGTGCCAGCAGCTTGGCGGGACAGGGGTTAAGTTATGAGCAGTTCTTC. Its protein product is CASSLAGQGLSYEQFF.

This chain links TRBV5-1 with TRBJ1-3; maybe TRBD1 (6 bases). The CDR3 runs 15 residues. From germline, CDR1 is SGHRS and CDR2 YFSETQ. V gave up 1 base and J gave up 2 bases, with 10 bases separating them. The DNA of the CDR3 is TGCGCCAGCAGCTTGACAGGGTACGCTGGAAACACCATATATTTT. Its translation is CASSLTGYAGNTIYF.

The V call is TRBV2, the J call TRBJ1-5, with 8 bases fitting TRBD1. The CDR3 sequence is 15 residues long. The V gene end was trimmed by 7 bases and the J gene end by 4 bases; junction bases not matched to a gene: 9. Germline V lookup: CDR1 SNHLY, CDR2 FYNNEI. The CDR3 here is CASTDQTGANQPQHF. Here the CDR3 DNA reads TGTGCCAGCACCGACCAGACAGGGGCAAATCAGCCCCAGCATTTT.

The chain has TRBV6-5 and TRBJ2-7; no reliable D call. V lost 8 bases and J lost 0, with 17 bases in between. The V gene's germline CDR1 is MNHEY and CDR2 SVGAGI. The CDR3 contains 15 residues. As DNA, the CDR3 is TGTGCCAGCCGGTTGGGCCCAAAGAGCTCCTACGAGCAGTACGTC. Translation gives CASRLGPKSSYEQYV.

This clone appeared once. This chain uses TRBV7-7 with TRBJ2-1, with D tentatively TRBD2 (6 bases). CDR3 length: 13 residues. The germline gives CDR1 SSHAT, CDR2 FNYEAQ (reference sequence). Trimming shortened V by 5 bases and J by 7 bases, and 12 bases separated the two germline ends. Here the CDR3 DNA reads TGTGCCAGCAGCGCAGGACGGGAGAATGAGCAGTTCTTC. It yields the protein CASSAGRENEQFF.

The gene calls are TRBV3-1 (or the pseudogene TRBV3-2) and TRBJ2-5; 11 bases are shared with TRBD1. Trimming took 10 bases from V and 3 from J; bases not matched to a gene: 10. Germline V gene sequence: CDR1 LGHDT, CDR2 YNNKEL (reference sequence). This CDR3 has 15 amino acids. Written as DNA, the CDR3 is TGTGCCATCATTGTAGGACAGGGGGCCAAAGAGACCCAGTACTTC. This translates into CAIIVGQGAKETQYF.

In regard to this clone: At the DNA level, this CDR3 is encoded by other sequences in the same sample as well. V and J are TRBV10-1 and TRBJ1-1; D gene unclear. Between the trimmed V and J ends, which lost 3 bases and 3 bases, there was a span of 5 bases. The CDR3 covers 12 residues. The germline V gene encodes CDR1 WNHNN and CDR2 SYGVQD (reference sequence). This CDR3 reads CASSDPDTEAFF. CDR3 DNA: TGCGCCAGCAGTGACCCTGACACTGAAGCTTTCTTT.

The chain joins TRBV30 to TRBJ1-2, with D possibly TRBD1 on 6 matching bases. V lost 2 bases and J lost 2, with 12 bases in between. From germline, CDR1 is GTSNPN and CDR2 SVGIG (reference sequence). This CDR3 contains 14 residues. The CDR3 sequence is CAWSKDSSNYGYTF. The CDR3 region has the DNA TGTGCCTGGAGTAAGGACAGCTCGAACTATGGCTACACCTTC. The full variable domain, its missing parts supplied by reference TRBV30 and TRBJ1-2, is SQTIHQWPATLVQPVGSPLSLECTVEGTSNPNLYWYRQAAGRGLQLLFYSVGIGQISSEVPQNLSASRPQDRQFILSSKKLLLSDSGFYLCAWSKDSSNYGYTFGSGTRLTVV.